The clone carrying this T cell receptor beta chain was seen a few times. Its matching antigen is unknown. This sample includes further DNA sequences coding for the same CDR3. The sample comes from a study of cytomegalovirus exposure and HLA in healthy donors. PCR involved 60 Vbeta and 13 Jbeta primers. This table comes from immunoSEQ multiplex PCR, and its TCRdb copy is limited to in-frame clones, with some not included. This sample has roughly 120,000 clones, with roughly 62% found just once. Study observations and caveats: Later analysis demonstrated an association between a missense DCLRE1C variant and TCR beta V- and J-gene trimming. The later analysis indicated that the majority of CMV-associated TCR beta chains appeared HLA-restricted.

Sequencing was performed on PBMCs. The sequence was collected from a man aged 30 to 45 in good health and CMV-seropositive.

Here the CDR3 DNA reads TGCGCCAGCAGCCGGGAGGGGGCAGATACGCAGTATTTT. It translates to CASSREGADTQYF. J is TRBJ2-3 and V is TRBV5-1; 8 bases map to TRBD2. The germline V gene encodes CDR1 SGHRS and CDR2 YFSETQ. This CDR3 contains 13 residues. The junction had 2 bases not matched to a gene; V was cut back by 4 bases and J by 4 bases. The full variable domain, its missing parts supplied by reference TRBV5-1 and TRBJ2-3, is KAGVTQTPRYLIKTRGQQVTLSCSPISGHRSVSWYQQTPGQGLQFLFEYFSETQRNKGNFPGRFSGRQFSNSRSEMNVSTLELGDSALYLCASSREGADTQYFGPGTRLTVL.